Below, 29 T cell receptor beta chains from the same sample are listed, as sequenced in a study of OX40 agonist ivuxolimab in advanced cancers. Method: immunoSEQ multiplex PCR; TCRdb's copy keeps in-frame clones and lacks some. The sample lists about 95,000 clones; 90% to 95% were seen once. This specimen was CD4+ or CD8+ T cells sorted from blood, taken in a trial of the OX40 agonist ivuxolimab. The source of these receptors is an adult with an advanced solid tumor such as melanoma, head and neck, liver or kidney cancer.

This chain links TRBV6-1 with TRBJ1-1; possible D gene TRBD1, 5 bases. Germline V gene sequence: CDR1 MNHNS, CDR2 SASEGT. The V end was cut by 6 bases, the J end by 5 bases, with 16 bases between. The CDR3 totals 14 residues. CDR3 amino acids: CASSGGGGRTEAFF. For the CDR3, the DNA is TGTGCCAGCAGCGGAGGTGGGGGGAGGACTGAAGCTTTCTTT.

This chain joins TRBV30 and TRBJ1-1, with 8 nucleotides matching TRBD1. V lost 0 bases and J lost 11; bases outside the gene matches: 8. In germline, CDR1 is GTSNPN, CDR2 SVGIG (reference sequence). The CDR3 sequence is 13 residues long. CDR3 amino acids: CAWSVVPRGPAFF. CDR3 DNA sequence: TGTGCCTGGAGTGTAGTCCCCAGGGGGCCTGCTTTCTTT.

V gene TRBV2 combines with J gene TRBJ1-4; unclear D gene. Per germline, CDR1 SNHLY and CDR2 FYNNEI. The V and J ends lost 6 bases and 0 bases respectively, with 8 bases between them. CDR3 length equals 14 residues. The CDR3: CASRELATNEKLFF. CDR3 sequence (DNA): TGTGCCAGCAGGGAACTCGCAACTAATGAAAAACTGTTTTTT.

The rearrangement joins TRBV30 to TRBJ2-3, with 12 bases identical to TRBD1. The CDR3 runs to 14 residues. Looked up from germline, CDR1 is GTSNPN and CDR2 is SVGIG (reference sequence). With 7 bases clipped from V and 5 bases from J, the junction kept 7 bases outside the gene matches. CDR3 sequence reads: CASTGTGGGDTQYF. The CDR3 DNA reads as TGTGCCTCAACCGGGACAGGGGGCGGAGATACGCAGTATTTT.

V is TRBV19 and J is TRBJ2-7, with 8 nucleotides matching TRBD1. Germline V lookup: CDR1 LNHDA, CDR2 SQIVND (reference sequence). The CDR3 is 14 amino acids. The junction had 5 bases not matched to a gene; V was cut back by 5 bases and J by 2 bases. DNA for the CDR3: TGTGCCAGTAGTGTCGGGACAGGTCCCTACGAGCAGTACTTC. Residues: CASSVGTGPYEQYF. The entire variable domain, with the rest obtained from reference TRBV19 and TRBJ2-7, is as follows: DGGITQSPKYLFRKEGQNVTLSCEQNLNHDAMYWYRQDPGQGLRLIYYSQIVNDFQKGDIAEGYSVSREKKESFPLTVTSAQKNPTAFYLCASSVGTGPYEQYFGPGTRLTVT.

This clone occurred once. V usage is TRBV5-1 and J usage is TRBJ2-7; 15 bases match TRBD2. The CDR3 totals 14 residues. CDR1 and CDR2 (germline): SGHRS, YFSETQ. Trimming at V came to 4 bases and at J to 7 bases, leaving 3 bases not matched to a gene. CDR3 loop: CASSAGLAGGEQYF. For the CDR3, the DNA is TGCGCCAGCAGCGCGGGACTAGCGGGAGGTGAGCAGTACTTC. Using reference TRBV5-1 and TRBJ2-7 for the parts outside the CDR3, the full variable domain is KAGVTQTPRYLIKTRGQQVTLSCSPISGHRSVSWYQQTPGQGLQFLFEYFSETQRNKGNFPGRFSGRQFSNSRSEMNVSTLELGDSALYLCASSAGLAGGEQYFGPGTRLTVT.

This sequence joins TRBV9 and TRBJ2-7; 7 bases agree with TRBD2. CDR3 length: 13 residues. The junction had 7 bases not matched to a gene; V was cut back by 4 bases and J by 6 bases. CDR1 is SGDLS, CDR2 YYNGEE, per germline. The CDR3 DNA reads TGTGCCAGCAGCCCTGGACTAGTCGGCGAGCAGTACTTC. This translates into CASSPGLVGEQYF.

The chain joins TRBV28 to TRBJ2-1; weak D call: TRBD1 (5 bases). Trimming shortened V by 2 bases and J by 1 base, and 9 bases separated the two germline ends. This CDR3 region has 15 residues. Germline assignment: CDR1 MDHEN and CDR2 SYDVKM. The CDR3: CASSLVQGSYNEQFF. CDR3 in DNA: TGTGCCAGCAGTTTAGTGCAGGGTTCCTACAATGAGCAGTTCTTC.

DNA of the CDR3: TGTGCCAGCAGCTTATCAGGGGACGGAGAGACCCAGTACTTC. Its protein product is CASSLSGDGETQYF. The V gene is TRBV7-9, the J gene TRBJ2-5; the D gene is possibly TRBD1 (6 bases). This CDR3 contains 14 residues. Germline V gene lookup returns CDR1 SEHNR and CDR2 FQNEAQ (reference sequence). Trimming removed 2 bases from V and 4 bases from J, with 11 bases in between.

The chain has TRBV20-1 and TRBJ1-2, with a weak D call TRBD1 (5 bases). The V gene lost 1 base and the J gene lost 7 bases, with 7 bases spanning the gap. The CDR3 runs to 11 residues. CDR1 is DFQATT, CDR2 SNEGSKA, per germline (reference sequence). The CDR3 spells CSARVGAGYTF. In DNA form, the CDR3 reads TGCAGTGCTAGAGTTGGGGCTGGCTACACCTTC.

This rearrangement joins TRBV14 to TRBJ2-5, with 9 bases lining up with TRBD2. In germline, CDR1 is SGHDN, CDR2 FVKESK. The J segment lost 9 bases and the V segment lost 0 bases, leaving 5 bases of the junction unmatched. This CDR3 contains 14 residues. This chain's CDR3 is CASSQDPASGAQYF. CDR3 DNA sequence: TGTGCCAGCAGCCAAGACCCAGCTAGCGGGGCCCAGTACTTC.

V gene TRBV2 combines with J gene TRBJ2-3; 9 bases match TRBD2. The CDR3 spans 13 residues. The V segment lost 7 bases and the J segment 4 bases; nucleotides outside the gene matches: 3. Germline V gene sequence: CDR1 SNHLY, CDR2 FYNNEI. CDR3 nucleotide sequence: TGTGCCAGCAAAGCTAGCGGGGCAGATACGCAGTATTTT. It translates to CASKASGADTQYF.

The DNA for the CDR3 is TGTGCCAGCAGCTTGGGACAGGGCTCGGGGGCCAACGTCCTGACTTTC. This translates into CASSLGQGSGANVLTF. The chain is built from TRBV9 and TRBJ2-6; 9 bases agree with TRBD1. The junction had 6 bases not matched to a gene; V was cut back by 4 bases and J by 4 bases. Germline loops: CDR1 SGDLS, CDR2 YYNGEE. The CDR3 consists of 16 residues.

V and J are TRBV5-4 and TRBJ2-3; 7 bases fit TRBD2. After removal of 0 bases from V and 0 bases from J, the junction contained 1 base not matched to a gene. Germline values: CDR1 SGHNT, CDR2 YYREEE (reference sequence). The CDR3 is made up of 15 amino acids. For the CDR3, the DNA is TGTGCCAGCAGCTTGGCTAGCGGAAGCACAGATACGCAGTATTTT. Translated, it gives CASSLASGSTDTQYF.

The DNA of the CDR3 is TGTGCCAGCAGTTTAGGACTAGCGGGAGGGTCCTACGAGCAGTACTTC. Translation gives CASSLGLAGGSYEQYF. The V call is TRBV27, the J call TRBJ2-7, with 15 positions matching TRBD2. Germline values: CDR1 MNHEY, CDR2 SMNVEV (reference sequence). V lost 2 bases to trimming and J lost 1 base; unmatched junction nucleotides: 0. The CDR3 runs to 16 residues.

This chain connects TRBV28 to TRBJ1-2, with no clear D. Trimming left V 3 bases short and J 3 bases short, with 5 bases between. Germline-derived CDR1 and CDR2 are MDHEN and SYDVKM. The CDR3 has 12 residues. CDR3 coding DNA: TGTGCCAGCAGTTTCCAACACTATGGCTACACCTTC. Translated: CASSFQHYGYTF.

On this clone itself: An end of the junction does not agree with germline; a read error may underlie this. The CDR3 loop is CASSEPGDTHF. CDR3 nucleotides: TGTGCCAGCAGTGAACCAGGGGACACACACTTC. The J gene is TRBJ2-7, the V gene TRBV2; tentative D call: TRBD1 (6 bases). This CDR3 spans 11 amino acids. CDR1 SNHLY and CDR2 FYNNEI come from the germline V gene.

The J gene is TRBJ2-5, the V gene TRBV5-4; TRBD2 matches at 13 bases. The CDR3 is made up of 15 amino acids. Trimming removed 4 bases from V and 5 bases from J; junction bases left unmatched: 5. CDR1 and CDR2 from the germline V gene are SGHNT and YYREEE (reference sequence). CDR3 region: CASSPTSGRLETQYF. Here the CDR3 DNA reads TGTGCCAGCAGCCCGACTAGCGGGAGGCTCGAGACCCAGTACTTC. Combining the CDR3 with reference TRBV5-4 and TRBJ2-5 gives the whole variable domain ETGVTQSPTHLIKTRGQQVTLRCSSQSGHNTVSWYQQALGQGPQFIFQYYREEENGRGNFPPRFSGLQFPNYSSELNVNALELDDSALYLCASSPTSGRLETQYFGPGTRLLVL.

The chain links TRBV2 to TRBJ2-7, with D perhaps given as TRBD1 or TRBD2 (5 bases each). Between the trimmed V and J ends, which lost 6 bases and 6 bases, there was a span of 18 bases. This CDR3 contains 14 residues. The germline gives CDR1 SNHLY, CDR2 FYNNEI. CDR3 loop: CASRQGPIAGEQYF. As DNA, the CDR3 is TGTGCCAGCAGGCAGGGACCGATTGCCGGCGAGCAGTACTTC.

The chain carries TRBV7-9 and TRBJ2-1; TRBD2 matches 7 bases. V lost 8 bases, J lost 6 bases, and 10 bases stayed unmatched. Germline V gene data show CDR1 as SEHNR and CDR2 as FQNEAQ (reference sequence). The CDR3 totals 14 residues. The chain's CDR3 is CASLLAVLGNEQFF. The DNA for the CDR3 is TGTGCCAGCCTCCTAGCGGTATTGGGCAATGAGCAGTTCTTC.

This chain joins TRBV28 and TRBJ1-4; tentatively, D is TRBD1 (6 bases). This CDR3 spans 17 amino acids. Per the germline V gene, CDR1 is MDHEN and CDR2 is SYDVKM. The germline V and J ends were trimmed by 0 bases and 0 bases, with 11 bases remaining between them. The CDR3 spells CASSLWGHPATNEKLFF. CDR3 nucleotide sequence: TGTGCCAGCAGTTTATGGGGACACCCTGCAACTAATGAAAAACTGTTTTTT.

CDR3 sequence: CSVEWGNEQFF. CDR3 DNA: TGCAGCGTTGAATGGGGGAATGAGCAGTTCTTC. The chain carries TRBV29-1 and TRBJ2-1; D tentatively reads TRBD1 or TRBD2 (5 bases each). V was clipped by 2 bases and J by 7 bases, with 6 bases between them. The CDR3 extends over 11 amino acids. The germline gives CDR1 SQVTM, CDR2 ANQGSEA.

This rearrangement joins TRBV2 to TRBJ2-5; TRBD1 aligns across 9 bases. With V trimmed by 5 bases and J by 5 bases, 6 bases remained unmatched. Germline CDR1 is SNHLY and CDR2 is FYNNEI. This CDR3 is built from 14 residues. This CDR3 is CASSNPDRGETQYF. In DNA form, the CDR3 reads TGTGCCAGCAGTAACCCGGACAGGGGTGAGACCCAGTACTTC.

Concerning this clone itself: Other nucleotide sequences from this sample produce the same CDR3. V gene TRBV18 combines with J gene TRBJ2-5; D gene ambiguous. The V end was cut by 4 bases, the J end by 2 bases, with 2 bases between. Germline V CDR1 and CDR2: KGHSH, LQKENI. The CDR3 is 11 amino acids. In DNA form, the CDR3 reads TGTGCCAGCTCACAACAAGAGACCCAGTACTTC. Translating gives CASSQQETQYF.

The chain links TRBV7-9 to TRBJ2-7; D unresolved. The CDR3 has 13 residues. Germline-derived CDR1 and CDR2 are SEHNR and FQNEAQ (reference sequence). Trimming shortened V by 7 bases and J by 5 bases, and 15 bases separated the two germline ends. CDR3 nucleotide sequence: TGTGCCAGCACTTCTCTCGGTACCCACGAGCAGTACTTC. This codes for CASTSLGTHEQYF.

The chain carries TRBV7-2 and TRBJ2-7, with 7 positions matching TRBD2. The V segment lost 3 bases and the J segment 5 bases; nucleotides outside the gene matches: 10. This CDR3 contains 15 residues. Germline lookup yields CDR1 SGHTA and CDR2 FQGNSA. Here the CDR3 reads CASSFPGLRGNEQYF. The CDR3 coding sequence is TGTGCCAGCAGCTTCCCGGGACTACGTGGCAACGAGCAGTACTTC.

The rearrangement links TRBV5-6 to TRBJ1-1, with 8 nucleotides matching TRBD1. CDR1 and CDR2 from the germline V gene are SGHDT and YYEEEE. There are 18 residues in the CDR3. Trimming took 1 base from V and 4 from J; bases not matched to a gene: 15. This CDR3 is CASSLLGQVSGGSTEAFF. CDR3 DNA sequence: TGTGCCAGCAGCTTGCTGGGACAGGTAAGTGGTGGGAGCACTGAAGCTTTCTTT. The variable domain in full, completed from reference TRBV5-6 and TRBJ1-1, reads DAGVTQSPTHLIKTRGQQVTLRCSPKSGHDTVSWYQQALGQGPQFIFQYYEEEERQRGNFPDRFSGHQFPNYSSELNVNALLLGDSALYLCASSLLGQVSGGSTEAFFGQGTRLTVV.

Here the CDR3 DNA reads TGTGCCTGCGAACAGAAAGTTTATGGCTACACCTTC. Translation gives CACEQKVYGYTF. The chain is built from TRBV28 and TRBJ1-2; D is uncertain. The V end lost 11 bases, the J end lost 5 bases, and 15 bases lay between the germline ends. This CDR3 has 12 residues. The germline gives CDR1 MDHEN, CDR2 SYDVKM.

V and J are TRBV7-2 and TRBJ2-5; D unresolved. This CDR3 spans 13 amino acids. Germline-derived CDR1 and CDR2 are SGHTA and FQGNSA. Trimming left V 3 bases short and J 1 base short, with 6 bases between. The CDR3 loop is CASSLTVQETQYF. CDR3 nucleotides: TGTGCCAGCAGCTTGACGGTCCAAGAGACCCAGTACTTC.